The next 11 T cell receptor beta chains were all read from a single sample in a study of T-cell memory formation after mild COVID-19. TCRdb passed the 5' RACE reads through MiXCR, listing each CDR3 protein once. The profile covers around 300,000 distinct CDR3 sequences, with roughly an eighth appearing a single time and roughly a fifth taken by the ten largest. Sequenced material: PBMCs or a T cell subset sorted from them (not recorded which). The receptors shown here come from a man aged 18 to 29 who had mild COVID-19 (a few samples of this study predate the infection). Cell type and time point are not known.

The J gene is TRBJ1-6, the V gene TRBV2; 8 nucleotides align to TRBD1. The CDR3 spans 16 residues. V trimming: 7 bases; J trimming: 7 bases; junction bases outside the gene matches: 12. Germline V lookup: CDR1 SNHLY, CDR2 FYNNEI. The CDR3 DNA reads as TGTGCCAGCACCGGTCGGGCAGGGGGCTACAATTCACCCCTCCACTTT. It translates to CASTGRAGGYNSPLHF.

This clonotype has just a few counts. The chain recombines TRBV6-5 with TRBJ1-1; D gene ambiguous. CDR3 size: 13 residues. The V gene lost 2 bases and the J gene lost 5 bases, with 9 bases spanning the gap. CDR1 and CDR2 (germline): MNHEY, SVGAGI. The CDR3 is CASSYNRRTEAFF. The CDR3 DNA reads TGTGCCAGCAGTTACAACCGGCGGACTGAAGCTTTCTTT.

The sample holds a few counts of this clonotype. This chain joins TRBV13 and TRBJ1-5; D gene ambiguous. The germline CDR1 and CDR2 sequences are PRHDT and FYEKMQ (reference sequence). This CDR3 is built from 14 residues. Between the trimmed V and J ends, which lost 5 bases and 2 bases, there was a span of 10 bases. CDR3 sequence reads: CASSQSRGNQPQHF. The CDR3 bases are TGTGCCAGCAGCCAATCCCGGGGCAATCAGCCCCAGCATTTT.

This clonotype was seen ten or more times. The chain combines TRBV6-5 with TRBJ2-7; a possible D gene is TRBD1 (6 bases). This CDR3 spans 15 amino acids. The germline CDR1 and CDR2 sequences are MNHEY and SVGAGI. V lost 0 bases and J lost 3, with 12 bases in between. CDR3 DNA: TGTGCCAGCAGTTACTCGCTTCGGGGACACTACGAGCAGTACTTC. Its translation: CASSYSLRGHYEQYF.

This clonotype was recorded a few times. The gene calls are TRBV19 and TRBJ1-5; the match to TRBD1 covers 8 bases. V lost 6 bases to trimming and J lost 12 bases; unmatched junction nucleotides: 4. Germline V gene sequence: CDR1 LNHDA, CDR2 SQIVND (reference sequence). The length of the CDR3 is 11 residues. DNA for the CDR3: TGTGCCAGTAGGTCAGGGGGCATCCAGCATTTT. Protein: CASRSGGIQHF.

The chain carries TRBV11-2 and TRBJ2-1; 7 bases match TRBD1. The CDR3 runs to 15 residues. J gave up 7 bases and V 3 bases, and 9 bases lay outside the gene matches. The germline V gene encodes CDR1 SGHAT and CDR2 FQNNGV. CDR3 amino acids: CASSLGVTGPNEQFF. CDR3 DNA: TGTGCCAGCAGCTTGGGGGTGACAGGGCCGAATGAGCAGTTCTTC.

This clonotype has ten or more counts. The J gene is TRBJ2-7, the V gene TRBV5-1; D could derive from TRBD1 or TRBD2 (6 bases each). This CDR3 is 14 amino acids long. Per germline, CDR1 SGHRS and CDR2 YFSETQ. V shed 0 bases and J shed 3 bases, with 10 bases lying between them. The DNA of the CDR3 is TGCGCCAGCAGCTTGGGGGGGGCAGTCTACGAGCAGTACTTC. Residues: CASSLGGAVYEQYF.

Only a few counts were recorded for this clonotype. The chain couples TRBV20-1 to TRBJ1-3; TRBD1 matches 7 bases. There are 14 residues in the CDR3. CDR1 is DFQATT, CDR2 SNEGSKA, per germline (reference sequence). V was clipped by 4 bases and J by 3 bases; unmatched bases: 6. The CDR3 reads CSAKDRSYGNTIYF. For the CDR3, the DNA is TGCAGTGCTAAGGACAGGTCATATGGAAACACCATATATTTT.

This chain connects TRBV11-2 to TRBJ2-1, with D perhaps matching TRBD1 (6 bases). The germline V gene encodes CDR1 SGHAT and CDR2 FQNNGV. V was trimmed by 5 bases and J by 10 bases, leaving 15 bases between them. CDR3 length equals 13 residues. CDR3 sequence: CASSRRGFIEQFF. CDR3 nucleotides: TGTGCCAGCAGCAGAAGGGGGTTCATCGAGCAGTTCTTC.

This clonotype was observed a handful of times. The chain carries TRBV12-3 or TRBV12-4 and TRBJ1-1; possible D gene TRBD1, 6 bases. V lost 5 bases and J 6 bases, leaving 16 bases between the germline ends. The CDR3 covers 14 residues. The CDR3 is CASSLSRGPPEAFF. The CDR3 nucleotides read TGTGCCAGCAGTCTGAGTCGGGGGCCCCCTGAAGCTTTCTTT.

This clonotype showed up just a few times. The V call is TRBV18, the J call TRBJ2-3; no reliable D call. Per the germline V gene, CDR1 is KGHSH and CDR2 is LQKENI. This CDR3 is built from 14 residues. V was cut by 4 bases and J by 5 bases, with 13 bases left in between. CDR3 DNA sequence: TGTGCCAGCTCACAAAGGCCCCCGGGAGATACGCAGTATTTT. Translating gives CASSQRPPGDTQYF. The full variable domain, completed using reference TRBV18 and TRBJ2-3, is NAGVMQNPRHLVRRRGQEARLRCSPMKGHSHVYWYRQLPEEGLKFMVYLQKENIIDESGMPKERFSAEFPKEGPSILRIQQVVRGDSAAYFCASSQRPPGDTQYFGPGTRLTVL.